Sequencing of this TCR beta chain was carried out in a study of CD8+ T cells in alopecia areata. The CDR3 sequence is 16 residues long. J gave up 7 bases and V 5 bases, and 17 bases lay outside the gene matches. Germline V CDR1 and CDR2: SNHLY, FYNNEI. Treatment reported: oral pan-JAK inhibitor, 5-10 mg twice daily. Sequencing templates came from extracted RNA that was reverse transcribed into cDNA. TCRdb keeps only in-frame clones here, not all; method: immunoSEQ multiplex PCR. The sample gives 140,000 to 150,000 clones, nearly 55% of which show up once; more than 15% is in the top ten. This receptor was obtained from a human donor with alopecia areata. The source material was CD8+ T cells sorted from blood, sampled at week 4, from a patient treated with tofacitinib. V is TRBV2 and J is TRBJ2-7; 7 nucleotides agree with TRBD1. Here the CDR3 DNA reads TGTGCCAGCAGTACCCACAGGGGAGAAGGTTCGAGGGAGCAGTACTTC. It specifies CASSTHRGEGSREQYF. The complete variable domain, with remaining parts taken from reference TRBV2 and TRBJ2-7, reads EPEVTQTPSHQVTQMGQEVILRCVPISNHLYFYWYRQILGQKVEFLVSFYNNEISEKSEIFDDQFSVERPDGSNFTLKIRSTKLEDSAMYFCASSTHRGEGSREQYFGPGTRLTVT.